These 9 T cell receptor beta chains originate from one sample sequenced in a study of PD-L1 blockade in urothelial cancer. Method: immunoSEQ multiplex PCR; TCRdb's copy keeps in-frame clones and lacks some. Among fewer than 50,000 clones listed, roughly nine tenths were seen once. The time point denotes: peripheral blood 6 weeks after treatment start. The sample consisted of PBMCs, taken around atezolizumab (anti-PD-L1) treatment. Source of these receptors: a man in his 70s with urothelial cancer.

CDR3 DNA sequence: TGTGCCACCACCCCGGGGATCTCGAATGAAAAACTGTTTTTT. It translates to CATTPGISNEKLFF. The V call is TRBV6-1, the J call TRBJ1-4; D is uncertain. The V gene's germline CDR1 is MNHNS and CDR2 SASEGT. The V end was cut by 10 bases, the J end by 5 bases, with 17 bases between. The CDR3 loop spans 14 amino acids.

The rearrangement uses TRBV19 and TRBJ2-5; 8 positions match TRBD1. Germline assignment: CDR1 LNHDA and CDR2 SQIVND (reference sequence). This CDR3 has 15 residues. V lost 5 bases and J lost 4; bases outside the gene matches: 9. The CDR3 sequence: CASSPSGTGRETQYF. The DNA of the CDR3 is TGTGCCAGTAGTCCCTCCGGGACAGGTAGAGAGACCCAGTACTTC. The full variable domain, its missing parts supplied by reference TRBV19 and TRBJ2-5, is DGGITQSPKYLFRKEGQNVTLSCEQNLNHDAMYWYRQDPGQGLRLIYYSQIVNDFQKGDIAEGYSVSREKKESFPLTVTSAQKNPTAFYLCASSPSGTGRETQYFGPGTRLLVL.

J is TRBJ1-3 and V is TRBV19; D is ambiguous. Trimming cost V 10 bases and J 0 bases, with 4 bases left between them. From germline, CDR1 is LNHDA and CDR2 SQIVND (reference sequence). The length of the CDR3 is 11 residues. CDR3 nucleotides: TGTGCCACCGGCTCTGGAAACACCATATATTTT. It encodes CATGSGNTIYF.

This clone was counted a single time. This chain uses TRBV10-3 with TRBJ2-3, with D possibly TRBD2 on 5 matching bases. Germline V gives CDR1 ENHRY, CDR2 SYGVKD. This CDR3 region has 14 residues. V was cut by 5 bases and J by 4 bases, with 13 bases left in between. The CDR3 is CAISNNRDPDTQYF. CDR3 coding DNA: TGTGCCATCAGTAATAACCGGGATCCAGATACGCAGTATTTT.

The chain links TRBV6-1 to TRBJ1-2; D may be TRBD1 (6 bases). V was cut by 3 bases and J by 3 bases, with 8 bases left in between. The CDR3 spans 13 residues. Per germline, CDR1 MNHNS and CDR2 SASEGT. DNA for the CDR3: TGTGCCAGCAGTGAGGGGACACACTATGGCTACACCTTC. As protein: CASSEGTHYGYTF.

The chain recombines TRBV14 with TRBJ2-7, with D tentatively TRBD2 (5 bases). Trimming removed 1 base at V and 0 bases at J, with 16 bases between. CDR3 length: 17 residues. CDR1 is SGHDN and CDR2 is FVKESK in the germline V gene. The CDR3 sequence is CASSQGERRVSSYEQYF. The CDR3 nucleotides are TGTGCCAGCAGCCAAGGGGAAAGGCGGGTAAGCTCCTACGAGCAGTACTTC.

The gene calls are TRBV29-1 and TRBJ2-1; D possibly corresponds to TRBD2 (5 bases). Germline CDR1 is SQVTM and CDR2 is ANQGSEA. This CDR3 has 14 amino acids. V was clipped by 4 bases and J by 0 bases, with 10 bases between them. In nucleotides, the CDR3 is TGCAGCGTTGGCGGGTCCAGCTCCTACAATGAGCAGTTCTTC. Residues: CSVGGSSSYNEQFF.

The table lists this clone with a few counts. CDR3 nucleotides: TGCGCCAGCAGCCAAGAGGGGGGCTATGGCTACACCTTC. Amino acids: CASSQEGGYGYTF. The chain has TRBV4-1 and TRBJ1-2, with a tentative D call TRBD1 (5 bases). Trimming removed 0 bases at V and 4 bases at J, with 6 bases between. CDR1 is MGHRA and CDR2 is YSYEKL in the germline V gene. The CDR3 is made up of 13 amino acids.

The chain couples TRBV28 to TRBJ2-1; 7 bases are shared with TRBD2. CDR3 length: 16 amino acids. The germline V gene has CDR1 MDHEN and CDR2 SYDVKM. Trimming at V came to 6 bases and at J to 3 bases, leaving 11 bases not matched to a gene. The CDR3 DNA reads TGTGCCAGCAGCTCACCCGCGGGAGTGTACTACAATGAGCAGTTCTTC. Its protein is CASSSPAGVYYNEQFF.